These T cell receptor beta chains were read from a single sample in a study of blood T cell repertoires in COVID-19. The repertoire was sequenced with immunoSEQ multiplex PCR; TCRdb's copy has only in-frame clones and lacks some. The table shows 200,000 to 250,000 clones, with roughly 80% occurring only once. The sequenced material came from PBMCs or T cells enriched from blood (not recorded which). Every receptor here comes from a man aged 60 to 69 who had recovered from COVID-19. CDR3s include the opening cysteine and the closing phenylalanine or tryptophan. The D gene is left open where the match is weak. Some rows mark clone size as missing; the rest say once, few, many or name a class of expanded clone.

- | TRBJ2-2 | TRBV2 | TRBD1 | TGTGCCAGCCACGCACGGGACAGGGCGGACGGGGAGCTGTTTTTT | CASHARDRADGELFF
- | TRBJ1-5 | TRBV6-1 | - | TGTGCCAGCAGTGAAAGGAGGCAGAGCAATCAGCCCCAGCATTTT | CASSERRQSNQPQHF
- | TRBJ1-2 | TRBV5-6 | TRBD1 | TGTGCCAGCAGCGCGGGACAGGGGGACTATGGCTACACCTTC | CASSAGQGDYGYTF
- | TRBJ2-3 | TRBV9 | - | TGTGCCAGCAGCGTAGCGGGGGATAGCACAGATACGCAGTATTTT | CASSVAGDSTDTQYF
- | TRBJ1-1 | TRBV19 | - | TGTGCCAGTAGTATAGGATCCAGACTGCTCTTACCGAACACTGAAGCTTTCTTT | CASSIGSRLLLPNTEAFF
- | TRBJ1-6 | TRBV18 | TRBD1 | TGTGCCAGCTCGCCTGACAGGGGAGGGAATTCACCCCTCCACTTT | CASSPDRGGNSPLHF
- | TRBJ1-2 | TRBV6-5 | - | TGTGCCAGCAGCACAGGGAAGTCTGGCTACACCTTC | CASSTGKSGYTF
- | TRBJ1-6 | TRBV19 | - | TGTGCCAGTAGTATTTCAGTGGCCAATTCACCCCTCCACTTT | CASSISVANSPLHF
- | TRBJ2-3 | TRBV4-3 | TRBD2 | TGCGCCAGCAGCCAGATCACTAGCGCAGATACGCAGTATTTT | CASSQITSADTQYF
- | TRBJ1-5 | TRBV15 | TRBD1 | TGTGCCACCAGCGGGGGACAGGCCACCAATCAGCCCCAGCATTTT | CATSGGQATNQPQHF
- | TRBJ2-7 | TRBV11-2 | TRBD1 | TGTGCCAGCAGCCACCAGCCGGGACAGGGCTCCTACGAGCAGTACTTC | CASSHQPGQGSYEQYF
- | TRBJ1-5 | TRBV4-3 | - | TGCGCCAGCAGCCAAGATTACGGGGTTCGGAGCAATCAGCCCCAGCATTTT | CASSQDYGVRSNQPQHF
- | TRBJ2-7 | TRBV5-1 | TRBD1 | TGCGCCAGCAGCTGGGGGACAGGGATTATCTACGAGCAGTACTTC | CASSWGTGIIYEQYF
- | TRBJ1-6 | TRBV7-2 | - | TGTGCCAGCAGCTTAGGGACAGATGACCCTTATTCACCCCTCCACTTT | CASSLGTDDPYSPLHF
few | TRBJ1-2 | TRBV20-1 | TRBD1 | TGCAGTGCTAGTCGAGCGGGACAGGAAAACTATGGCTACACCTTC | CSASRAGQENYGYTF
- | TRBJ1-4 | TRBV12-3/TRBV12-4 | - | TGTGCCAGCAGTTTCGAAGGGGTCAGAAAACTGTTTTTT | CASSFEGVRKLFF
few | TRBJ2-7 | TRBV6-2/TRBV6-3 | TRBD1 | TGTGCCAGCAGTTCCCCGGGACAGATCTCCTACGAGCAGTACTTC | CASSSPGQISYEQYF
once | TRBJ2-5 | TRBV19 | TRBD2 | TGTGCCAGTAGTATTGGGCTAGCGGGGCAAGAGACCCAGTACTTC | CASSIGLAGQETQYF
- | TRBJ1-4 | TRBV7-9 | - | TGTGCCAGCAGCTTAGTGTCTACAGTGGCGAAGAAACTGTTTTTT | CASSLVSTVAKKLFF
- | TRBJ2-7 | TRBV20-1 | - | TGCAGTGCTAGCTCTCAGTTCGAGCAGTACTTC | CSASSQFEQYF
- | TRBJ1-2 | TRBV27 | - | TGTGCCAGCAGTCCCCGGGGGGGGTATGGCTACACCTTC | CASSPRGGYGYTF
- | TRBJ1-2 | TRBV2 | - | TGTGCCAGCAGTCGCCGACAGGCGGACTATGGCTACACCTTC | CASSRRQADYGYTF
few | TRBJ1-6 | TRBV6-5 | - | TGTGCCAGCGGAGACTCTAGCTCCTATAATTCACCCCTCCACTTT | CASGDSSSYNSPLHF
few | TRBJ1-4 | TRBV6-4 | TRBD1 | TGTGCCAGCAGTGAATCGACAGGGGCCGGTGAAAAACTGTTTTTT | CASSESTGAGEKLFF
- | TRBJ2-7 | TRBV7-2 | TRBD1 | TGTGCCAGCGGCCGGGGACAGGGTATAGGCGAGCAGTACTTC | CASGRGQGIGEQYF
- | TRBJ1-1 | TRBV19 | TRBD1 | TGTGCCAGTAGTAGGGACAGGGGGAACACTGAAGCTTTCTTT | CASSRDRGNTEAFF
- | TRBJ1-1 | TRBV5-1 | TRBD1 | TGCGCCAGCAGCTTGGGTGGGGGACAGGGAAACACTGAAGCTTTCTTT | CASSLGGGQGNTEAFF
- | TRBJ2-1 | TRBV5-8 | - | TGTGCCAGCAGCTTGGGACGTGGGCAGGGGTTCGATGAGCAGTTCTTC | CASSLGRGQGFDEQFF
- | TRBJ2-7 | TRBV6-2/TRBV6-3 | TRBD2 | TGTGCCAGCATCCCGACTAGCGGGGACCCCTACGAGCAGTACTTC | CASIPTSGDPYEQYF
- | TRBJ1-1 | TRBV18 | TRBD1 | TGTGCCAGCTCACTGCTGACAGGGTCCATGGCTGAAGCTTTCTTT | CASSLLTGSMAEAFF
- | TRBJ2-2 | TRBV14 | TRBD2 | TGTGCCAGCAGCCCTAGACTAGCGGCCGGGGAGCTGTTTTTT | CASSPRLAAGELFF
- | TRBJ1-1 | TRBV6-5 | - | TGTGCCAGCAGACCAGGGGATCGCACTGAAGCTTTCTTT | CASRPGDRTEAFF
few | TRBJ2-2 | TRBV3-1/TRBV3-2 | - | TGTGCCAGCAGACTAAAAACAGGGCCCGGGGAGCTGTTTTTT | CASRLKTGPGELFF
- | TRBJ1-1 | TRBV6-5 | TRBD1 | TGTGCCAGCAGTTATACACAGGGGGGGTACACTGAAGCTTTCTTT | CASSYTQGGYTEAFF
- | TRBJ2-2 | TRBV18 | - | TGTGCCAGCTCCACGAACACCGGGGAGCTGTTTTTT | CASSTNTGELFF
- | TRBJ2-1 | TRBV11-2 | TRBD2 | TGTGCCAGCAGGCTAGCGGGGCCCTACAATGAGCAGTTCTTC | CASRLAGPYNEQFF
- | TRBJ2-1 | TRBV18 | TRBD1 | TGTGCCAGCTGGGAACCGGGACAGGGTATGTCCAATGAGCAGTTCTTC | CASWEPGQGMSNEQFF
- | TRBJ1-2 | TRBV2 | - | TGTGCCAGCACTCCAACCGGGATTCACTATGGCTACACCTTC | CASTPTGIHYGYTF
once | TRBJ2-1 | TRBV10-3 | TRBD2 | TGTGCCATCAGGGGACTAGCGGGGGGCTACAATGAGCAGTTCTTC | CAIRGLAGGYNEQFF
few | TRBJ1-6 | TRBV30 | - | TGTGCCTGGAGAAAGGGACAAAATAATTCACCCCTCCACTTT | CAWRKGQNNSPLHF
- | TRBJ2-1 | TRBV25-1 | - | TGTGCCAGCAGTGAAGGGGGCAGTGAGCAGTTCTTC | CASSEGGSEQFF
- | TRBJ2-7 | TRBV19 | TRBD2 | TGTGCCAGTAGTACCGCGGGACTAGCGGGGGCGTACGAGCAGTACTTC | CASSTAGLAGAYEQYF
- | TRBJ2-1 | TRBV27 | TRBD2 | TGTGCCAGCAGTTTAAATTGGCGGGGGGGATCCTCCTACAATGAGCAGTTCTTC | CASSLNWRGGSSYNEQFF
- | TRBJ2-5 | TRBV7-2 | TRBD1 | TGTGCCAGCAGCTCCGGGACAGGGGGTTGGGAGACCCAGTACTTC | CASSSGTGGWETQYF
- | TRBJ2-1 | TRBV29-1 | - | TGCAGCGTTGCCCCACAGGGTAATGAGCAGTTCTTC | CSVAPQGNEQFF
few | TRBJ2-2 | TRBV25-1 | TRBD2 | TGTGCCAGCAGCACCGGACTAGCGGGGATCGGGGAGCTGTTTTTT | CASSTGLAGIGELFF
- | TRBJ1-1 | TRBV3-1/TRBV3-2 | TRBD1 | TGTGCCAGCAGCTCCAGCGGGACAGGGGGGTTGACTGGGCTAATAGCTTTCTTT | CASSSSGTGGLTGLIAFF
- | TRBJ2-2 | TRBV5-1 | - | TGCGCCAGCAGGTACGAGACAGGGACTACCGGGGAGCTGTTTTTT | CASRYETGTTGELFF
once | TRBJ2-3 | TRBV11-2 | - | TGTGCCAGCAGCAGATTGGGGACTGGCGGAAGCACAGATACGCAGTATTTT | CASSRLGTGGSTDTQYF
- | TRBJ1-4 | TRBV5-1 | - | TGCGCCAGCAGCTTGGGCTCAGGGGAGGAAAAACTGTTTTTT | CASSLGSGEEKLFF
- | TRBJ1-2 | TRBV3-1/TRBV3-2 | - | TGTGCCAGCAGCCCCCCAGGGCTGCATGGCTACACCTTC | CASSPPGLHGYTF
- | TRBJ1-3 | TRBV29-1 | - | TGCAGCGTTGAAGAGGGCAGCCCGGGGGGAAACACCATATATTTT | CSVEEGSPGGNTIYF
- | TRBJ1-1 | TRBV4-2 | TRBD1 | TGTGCCAGCAGCCAAGACACAGGGGACACTGAAGCTTTCTTT | CASSQDTGDTEAFF
- | TRBJ2-5 | TRBV9 | TRBD1 | TGTGCCAGCAGCCCCCCAAAACAGGGGAACCAAGAGACCCAGTACTTC | CASSPPKQGNQETQYF
few | TRBJ1-2 | TRBV9 | TRBD1 | TGTGCCAGCAGCACCACCGGGACAGCCTATGGCTACACCTTC | CASSTTGTAYGYTF
few | TRBJ2-1 | TRBV18 | - | TGTGCCAGCTCCCGAGGACAGAACAATGAGCAGTTCTTC | CASSRGQNNEQFF
- | TRBJ2-7 | TRBV25-1 | TRBD1 | TGTGCCAGCAGTACGAGACGGACAGGGGGCAACGAGCAGTACTTC | CASSTRRTGGNEQYF